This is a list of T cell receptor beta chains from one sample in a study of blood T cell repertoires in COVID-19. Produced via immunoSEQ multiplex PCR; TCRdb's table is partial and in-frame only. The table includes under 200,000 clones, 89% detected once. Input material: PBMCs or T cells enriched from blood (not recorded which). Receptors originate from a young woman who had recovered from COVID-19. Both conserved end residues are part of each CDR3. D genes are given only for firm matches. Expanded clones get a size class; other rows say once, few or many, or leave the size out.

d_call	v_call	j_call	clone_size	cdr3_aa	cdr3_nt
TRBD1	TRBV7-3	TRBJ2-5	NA	CASSNTGGETQYF	TGTGCCAGCAGCAACACAGGGGGGGAGACCCAGTACTTC
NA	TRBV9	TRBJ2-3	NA	CASSAPRPPDTQYF	TGTGCCAGCAGCGCCCCCAGGCCCCCAGATACGCAGTATTTT
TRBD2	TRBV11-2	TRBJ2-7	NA	CASSLGLAGHYEQYF	TGTGCCAGCAGTCTGGGACTAGCGGGCCACTACGAGCAGTACTTC
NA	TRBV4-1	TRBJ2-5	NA	CASSQDSRTQYF	TGCGCCAGCAGCCAAGACTCGCGGACCCAGTACTTC
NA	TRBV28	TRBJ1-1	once	CASSLWDRSNTEAFF	TGTGCCAGCAGTTTATGGGACAGATCGAACACTGAAGCTTTCTTT
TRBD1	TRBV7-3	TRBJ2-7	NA	CASSHNRGPGGEQYF	TGTGCCAGCAGCCACAACAGGGGCCCGGGTGGGGAGCAGTACTTC
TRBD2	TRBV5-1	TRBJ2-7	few	CASSSGLAGDEQYF	TGCGCCAGCAGCTCGGGACTAGCGGGAGACGAGCAGTACTTC
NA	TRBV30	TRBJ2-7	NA	CAWSSIAALPRFYEQYF	TGTGCCTGGAGTTCGATAGCGGCCTTACCCCGCTTCTACGAGCAGTACTTC
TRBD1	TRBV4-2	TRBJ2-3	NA	CASSQRTGQGADTQYF	TGTGCCAGCAGCCAACGGACAGGTCAGGGCGCAGATACGCAGTATTTT
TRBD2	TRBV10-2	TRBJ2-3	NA	CASASGRAGTDTQYF	TGCGCCAGCGCTAGCGGGAGGGCCGGGACAGATACGCAGTATTTT
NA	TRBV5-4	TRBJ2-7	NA	CASSLGRGLGIPYEQYF	TGTGCCAGCAGCTTGGGACGGGGGTTGGGGATACCCTACGAGCAGTACTTC
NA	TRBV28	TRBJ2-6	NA	CASSLASLGGRSGANVLTF	TGTGCCAGCAGTTTGGCCTCATTGGGTGGGAGATCTGGGGCCAACGTCCTGACTTTC
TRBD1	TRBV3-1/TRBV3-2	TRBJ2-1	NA	CASSTPGQRNEQFF	TGTGCCAGCAGCACCCCGGGACAGCGGAATGAGCAGTTCTTC
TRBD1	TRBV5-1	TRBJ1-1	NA	CASSLDGQGNTEGFF	TGCGCCAGCAGCTTGGACGGACAGGGTAACACTGAAGGTTTCTTT
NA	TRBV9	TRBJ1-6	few	CASSVDSSYNSPLHF	TGTGCCAGCAGCGTAGACAGCTCCTATAATTCACCCCTCCACTTT
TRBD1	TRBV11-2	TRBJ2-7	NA	CASSLGQGRYVQYF	TGTGCCAGCAGCCTCGGACAGGGCCGCTATGTGCAGTACTTC
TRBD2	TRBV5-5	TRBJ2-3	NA	CASSLVSSGSSLDTQYF	TGTGCCAGCAGCTTGGTTTCGAGCGGGAGTTCTTTGGATACGCAGTATTTT
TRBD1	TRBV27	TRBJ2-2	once	CASSQLTGTGNTGELFF	TGTGCCAGCAGCCAACTCACCGGGACAGGGAACACCGGGGAGCTGTTTTTT
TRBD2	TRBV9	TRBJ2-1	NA	CASSDPEGLAGGDNEQFF	TGTGCCAGCAGCGACCCAGAAGGACTAGCGGGAGGGGACAATGAGCAGTTCTTC
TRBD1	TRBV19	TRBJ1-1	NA	CASSVGQTIMNTEAFF	TGTGCCAGTAGTGTGGGACAGACCATCATGAACACTGAAGCTTTCTTT
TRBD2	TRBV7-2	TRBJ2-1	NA	CASSWAREGLNEQFF	TGTGCCAGCAGCTGGGCGCGGGAGGGCCTTAATGAGCAGTTCTTC
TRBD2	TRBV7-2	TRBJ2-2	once	CASTQPLAGAVPGELFF	TGTGCCAGCACCCAACCCCTAGCGGGAGCGGTCCCTGGGGAGCTGTTTTTT
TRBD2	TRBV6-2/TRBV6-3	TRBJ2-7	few	CASSPRRERAYEQYF	TGTGCCAGCAGCCCTCGGCGGGAGCGAGCCTACGAGCAGTACTTC
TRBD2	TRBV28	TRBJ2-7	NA	CASSLSSGRSYEQYF	TGTGCCAGCAGTTTATCTAGCGGGAGATCCTACGAGCAGTACTTC
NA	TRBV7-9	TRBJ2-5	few	CASSLGREEETQYF	TGTGCCAGCAGCTTAGGGCGGGAAGAGGAGACCCAGTACTTC
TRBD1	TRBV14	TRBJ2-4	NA	CASSPPGQGAGGIIQYF	TGTGCCAGCAGCCCACCGGGACAGGGGGCCGGGGGTATCATTCAGTACTTC
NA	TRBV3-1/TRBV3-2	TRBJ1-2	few	CASSPTEPGTPFGYTF	TGTGCCAGCAGCCCCACCGAACCAGGCACCCCTTTTGGCTACACCTTC
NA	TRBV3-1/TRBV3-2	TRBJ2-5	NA	CASSQGVGVGETQYF	TGTGCCAGCAGCCAAGGGGTAGGGGTTGGGGAGACCCAGTACTTC
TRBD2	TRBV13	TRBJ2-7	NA	CASSRRTSGAYEQYF	TGTGCCAGCAGCCGAAGGACTAGCGGGGCCTACGAGCAGTACTTC